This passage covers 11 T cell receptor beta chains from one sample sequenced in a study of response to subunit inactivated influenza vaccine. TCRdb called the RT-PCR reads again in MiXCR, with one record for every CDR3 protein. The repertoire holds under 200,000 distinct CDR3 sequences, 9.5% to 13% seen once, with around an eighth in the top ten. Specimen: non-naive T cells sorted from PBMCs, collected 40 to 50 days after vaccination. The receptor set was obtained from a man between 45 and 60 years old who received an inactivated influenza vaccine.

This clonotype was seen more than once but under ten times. This CDR3 is CASSFGDPPLNTEAFF. The CDR3 DNA reads as TGTGCCAGCAGCTTTGGGGACCCACCACTGAACACTGAAGCTTTCTTT. The chain is built from TRBV7-9 and TRBJ1-1, with D tentatively TRBD1 (5 bases). The CDR3 covers 16 residues. Germline-derived CDR1 and CDR2 are SEHNR and FQNEAQ (reference sequence). Trimming shortened V by 3 bases and J by 0 bases, and 14 bases separated the two germline ends.

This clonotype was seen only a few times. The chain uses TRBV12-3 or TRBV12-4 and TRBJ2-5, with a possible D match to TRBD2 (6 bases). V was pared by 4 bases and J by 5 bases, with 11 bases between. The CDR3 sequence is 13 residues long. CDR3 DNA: TGTGCCAGCAGTTCTAGCGCACGGGAGACCCAGTACTTC. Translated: CASSSSARETQYF.

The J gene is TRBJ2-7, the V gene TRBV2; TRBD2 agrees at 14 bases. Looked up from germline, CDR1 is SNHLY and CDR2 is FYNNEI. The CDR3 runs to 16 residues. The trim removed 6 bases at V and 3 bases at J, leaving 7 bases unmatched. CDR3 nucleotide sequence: TGTGCCAGCAGGGGGGGTGGGACTAGCGGGAGCTACGAGCAGTACTTC. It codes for CASRGGGTSGSYEQYF. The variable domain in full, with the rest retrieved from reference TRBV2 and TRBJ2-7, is EPEVTQTPSHQVTQMGQEVILRCVPISNHLYFYWYRQILGQKVEFLVSFYNNEISEKSEIFDDQFSVERPDGSNFTLKIRSTKLEDSAMYFCASRGGGTSGSYEQYFGPGTRLTVT.

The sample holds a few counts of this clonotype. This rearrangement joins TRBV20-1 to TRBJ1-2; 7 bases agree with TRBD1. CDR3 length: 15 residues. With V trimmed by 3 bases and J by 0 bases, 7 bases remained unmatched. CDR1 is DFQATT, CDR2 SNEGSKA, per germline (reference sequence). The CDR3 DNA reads TGCAGTGCTAGCCCTCTGGGGACAGCTAACTATGGCTACACCTTC. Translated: CSASPLGTANYGYTF.

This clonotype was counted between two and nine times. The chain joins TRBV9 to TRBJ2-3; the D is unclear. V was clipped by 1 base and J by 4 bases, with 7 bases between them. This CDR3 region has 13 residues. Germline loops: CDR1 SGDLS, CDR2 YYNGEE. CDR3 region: CASSVQVADTQYF. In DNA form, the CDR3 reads TGTGCCAGCAGCGTACAGGTTGCAGATACGCAGTATTTT. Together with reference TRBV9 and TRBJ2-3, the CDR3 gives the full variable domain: DSGVTQTPKHLITATGQRVTLRCSPRSGDLSVYWYQQSLDQGLQFLIQYYNGEERAKGNILERFSAQQFPDLHSELNLSSLELGDSALYFCASSVQVADTQYFGPGTRLTVL.

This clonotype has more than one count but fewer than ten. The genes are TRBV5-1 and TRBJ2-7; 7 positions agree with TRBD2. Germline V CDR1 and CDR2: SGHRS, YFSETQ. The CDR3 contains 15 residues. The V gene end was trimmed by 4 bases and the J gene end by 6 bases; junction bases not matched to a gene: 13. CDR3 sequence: CASSLLGLVPTEQYF. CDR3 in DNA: TGCGCCAGCAGCCTACTTGGACTAGTTCCCACCGAGCAGTACTTC.

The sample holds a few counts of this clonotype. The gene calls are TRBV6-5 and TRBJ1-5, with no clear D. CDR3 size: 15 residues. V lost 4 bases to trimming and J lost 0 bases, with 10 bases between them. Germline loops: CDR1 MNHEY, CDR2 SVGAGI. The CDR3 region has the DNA TGTGCCAGCAGTTCCCAGCCGGATAGCAATCAGCCCCAGCATTTT. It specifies CASSSQPDSNQPQHF.

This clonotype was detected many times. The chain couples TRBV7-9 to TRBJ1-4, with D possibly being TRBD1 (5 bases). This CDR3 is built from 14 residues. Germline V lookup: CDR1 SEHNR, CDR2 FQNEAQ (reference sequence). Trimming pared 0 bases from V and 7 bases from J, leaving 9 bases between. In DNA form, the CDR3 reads TGTGCCAGCAGCTTAGCCGGCGGGACTGAAAAACTGTTTTTT. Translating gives CASSLAGGTEKLFF.

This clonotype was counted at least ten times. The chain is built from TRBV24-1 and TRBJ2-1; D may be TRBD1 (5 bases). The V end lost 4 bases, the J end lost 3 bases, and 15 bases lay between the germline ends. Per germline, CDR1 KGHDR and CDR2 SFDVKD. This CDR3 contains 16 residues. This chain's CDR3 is CATSEGRTSFYNEQFF. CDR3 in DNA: TGTGCCACCAGTGAGGGGCGGACGAGCTTCTACAATGAGCAGTTCTTC.

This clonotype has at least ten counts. The CDR3 sequence: CASSLVPDTQYF. In nucleotides, the CDR3 is TGTGCCAGCAGCTTAGTCCCAGATACGCAGTATTTT. This sequence joins TRBV11-2 and TRBJ2-3; unclear D gene. V was clipped by 1 base and J by 4 bases, with 3 bases between them. This CDR3 has 12 amino acids. The germline V gene encodes CDR1 SGHAT and CDR2 FQNNGV.

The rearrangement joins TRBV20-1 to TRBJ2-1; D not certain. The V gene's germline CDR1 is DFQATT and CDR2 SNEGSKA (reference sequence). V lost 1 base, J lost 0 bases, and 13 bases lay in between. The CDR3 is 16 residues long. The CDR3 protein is CSARGLSAVSYNEQFF. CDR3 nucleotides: TGCAGTGCTAGAGGCCTATCGGCGGTCTCCTACAATGAGCAGTTCTTC.